Below, one TCR beta chain is given with its context. This specimen belongs to a study of cytomegalovirus exposure and HLA in healthy donors. The ends were cut back, 8 bases at V and 4 bases at J, with 15 bases in the middle. Per the germline V gene, CDR1 is MNHEY and CDR2 is SMNVEV (reference sequence). This CDR3 is 13 amino acids long. Some clones are missing from TCRdb's copy, which holds only in-frame ones; the method was immunoSEQ multiplex PCR. The repertoire includes 250,000 to 400,000 clones, 88% of them detected once, and 0.9% to 1% sits in the top ten. Sample: PBMCs. The chain has TRBV27 and TRBJ2-7; TRBD1 is a possible D gene (6 bases). The sequence was obtained from a young man in good health and CMV-seronegative. The CDR3 protein is CASRGGRVYEQYF. The CDR3, as DNA: TGTGCCAGCCGTGGGGGCCGCGTTTACGAGCAGTACTTC.